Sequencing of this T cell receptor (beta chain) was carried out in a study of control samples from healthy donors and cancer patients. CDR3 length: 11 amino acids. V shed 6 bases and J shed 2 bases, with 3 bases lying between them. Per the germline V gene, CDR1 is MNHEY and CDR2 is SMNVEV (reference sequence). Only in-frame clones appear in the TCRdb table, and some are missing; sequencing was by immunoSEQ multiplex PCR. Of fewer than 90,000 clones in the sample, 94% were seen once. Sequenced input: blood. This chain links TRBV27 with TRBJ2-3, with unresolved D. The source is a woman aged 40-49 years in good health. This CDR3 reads CASSNTDTQYF. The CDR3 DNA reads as TGTGCCAGCAGCAACACAGATACGCAGTATTTT.